Sequencing of this T cell receptor (beta chain) was carried out in a study of blood T cells in healthy people across ages. General observations from the study: Higher diversity, along with more naive CD4+ cells, distinguished long-lived donors from aged donors. It was not possible, with unsorted PBMCs, to conclusively compare naive and antigen-experienced cells.

A J-beta primer mix and a sample-barcoded 5' primer were used in a second PCR of about 7 to 12 cycles. With 12 random nucleotides, a template-switch adaptor tagged each individual cDNA molecule. One entry per CDR3 protein results from TCRdb running MiXCR on the 5' RACE reads. The sample lists hundreds of thousands of distinct CDR3 sequences; about 36% were seen once. On this clonotype itself: The antigen is undetermined.

Input material: blood. The receptor's source is a man aged 18 to 29 in good health.

The CDR3 loop reads CASSRIRGSSYNEQYF. The CDR3 DNA reads as TGTGCCAGCAGCCGGATCAGGGGTAGCTCCTACAATGAGCAGTACTTC. The V and J genes are TRBV7-2 and TRBJ2-1; a weak D match, TRBD1 (6 bases). The tail of the sequence fits TRBJ2-7 better, so the J call may be wrong. This CDR3 has 16 residues. Per germline, CDR1 SGHTA and CDR2 FQGNSA.